A selection of T cell receptor beta chains follows, all from one sample in a study of breast tumors, draining lymph nodes, adjacent tissues. TCRdb re-derived calls from the multiplex PCR reads in MiXCR, one entry per CDR3 protein. The data show around 250,000 distinct CDR3 sequences, less than 35% seen once. Specimen: axillary lymph node tissue. Receptor source: a female donor with breast cancer. Some clones in this sample may be carry-over from other donors' samples. CDR3s include the opening cysteine and the closing phenylalanine or tryptophan. The D gene is left open where the match is weak. The size entry is marked missing in some rows and otherwise reads once, few, many or a size class.

D gene,clone size,J gene,V gene,CDR3 DNA,CDR3 protein
TRBD1,many,TRBJ1-5,TRBV12-3/TRBV12-4,TGTGCCAGCAGTCCAGACAGGGTGGATCAGCCCCAGCATTTT,CASSPDRVDQPQHF
TRBD2,many,TRBJ2-1,TRBV20-1,TGCAGTGCCCCCGGGACTAGCGTATACAATGAGCAGTTCTTC,CSAPGTSVYNEQFF
NA,NA,TRBJ1-6,TRBV2,TGTGCCAGCAGTGAAAGGGAGATCAATTCACCCCTCCACTTT,CASSEREINSPLHF
NA,medium-sized,TRBJ2-3,TRBV2,TGTGCCAGCAGTGAAGCGGTCCGTGGCGGGCAGTATTTT,CASSEAVRGGQYF
NA,many,TRBJ2-3,TRBV2,TGTGCCAGCAGTGAGTCAAGCGTCGGTACGCAGTATTTT,CASSESSVGTQYF
NA,few,TRBJ2-7,TRBV6-5,TGTGCCAGCAGCACCCCCGGACCGCGTGGCGGCGAGCAGTACTTC,CASSTPGPRGGEQYF
NA,NA,TRBJ2-2,TRBV10-3,TGTGCCATCAGTGAGGTTACCGGGACGGACACCGGGGAGCTGTTTTTT,CAISEVTGTDTGELFF
NA,NA,TRBJ1-4,TRBV11-2,TGTGCCAGCAGCTCCGAAGGGGCACAAACTAATGAAAAACTGTTTTTT,CASSSEGAQTNEKLFF
NA,many,TRBJ1-5,TRBV5-1,TGCGCCAGCAGCTTGGGGGTGGGGACTGAAAATCAGCCCCAGCATTTT,CASSLGVGTENQPQHF
NA,many,TRBJ2-3,TRBV5-1,TGCGCCAGCAGCTTGGTGAGTGGCGCAGATACGCAGTATTTT,CASSLVSGADTQYF
NA,once,TRBJ2-5,TRBV9,TGTGCCAGCAGTAACGAGGGGGTAAGGGGCGAGCAAGAGACCCAGTACTTC,CASSNEGVRGEQETQYF
TRBD2,many,TRBJ2-1,TRBV20-1,TGCAGTGCTAGAGAAAGCGGGAGAGGCCTTTACAATGAGCAGTTCTTC,CSARESGRGLYNEQFF
NA,NA,TRBJ1-6,TRBV24-1,TGTGCCACCAGTGAAAAGGGACTAGCGGGGATATCTAATTCACCCCTCCACTTT,CATSEKGLAGISNSPLHF
NA,NA,TRBJ1-6,TRBV24-1,TGTGCCACCTCAGGGGACCGCTTTGGGTCACCCCTCCACTTT,CATSGDRFGSPLHF
TRBD1,many,TRBJ1-2,TRBV28,TGTGCCAGCAGTTTAGGGACAGCCTACTATGGCTACACCTTC,CASSLGTAYYGYTF
NA,NA,TRBJ1-3,TRBV5-8,TGTGCCAGCAGCTCTTTCGGGCTTGGAAACACCATATATTTT,CASSSFGLGNTIYF